The 8 T cell receptor beta chains in this list originate from one sample, sequenced in a study of T cells after yellow fever vaccination (dated by TCRdb to between 2017 and 2020). Libraries came from 5' RACE. Sequencing took place on an Illumina HiSeq 2500. Using fastp trimming at Q25 and MiXCR clonotype assembly, TCRdb reanalyzed the public sequencing data and kept in-frame beta chains. Every CDR3 protein is listed once, alongside the most common genes and DNA of its rows. Within this sample are under 550,000 distinct CDR3 sequences, with 20% to 25% of them counted one time only. About a sixth of the sample rests with the top ten. The meaning of the sample's treatment or condition label: live attenuated yellow fever vaccine strain. The sequencing here drew on PBMCs, taken around 3 weeks after the first yellow fever vaccination. These receptors originate from a man aged 18 to 30 who received the YFV17D yellow fever vaccine.

The chain combines TRBV10-3 with TRBJ2-3, with unresolved D. The CDR3 runs 12 residues. V was shortened by 6 bases and J by 0 bases, with 4 bases between the two germline ends. Germline CDR1 reads ENHRY; CDR2 reads SYGVKD. The CDR3 spells CAISSSTDTQYF. The CDR3 DNA reads TGTGCCATCAGCTCTAGCACAGATACGCAGTATTTT.

This chain connects TRBV18 to TRBJ2-7, with D uncertain. The CDR3 is 11 amino acids. With 2 bases removed from V and 5 bases from J, the gap between germline ends came to 4 bases. Germline CDR1 KGHSH, CDR2 LQKENI. The CDR3 reads CASSPRDEQYV. Written as DNA, the CDR3 is TGTGCCAGCTCACCAAGAGACGAGCAGTACGTC.

In this sample, this clonotype turned up many times. This chain joins TRBV20-1 and TRBJ1-2; D not resolved. This CDR3 has 11 residues. CDR1 is DFQATT, CDR2 SNEGSKA, per germline (reference sequence). The germline V and J ends were trimmed by 6 bases and 5 bases, with 10 bases remaining between them. CDR3 residues: CSALSEYGYTF. The CDR3 coding sequence is TGCAGTGCCTTGAGCGAGTATGGCTACACCTTC.

This clonotype was found a few times. The chain links TRBV5-1 to TRBJ2-1; 7 nucleotides match TRBD1. V dropped 0 bases and J dropped 2; count of bases not matched to a gene: 5. From germline, CDR1 is SGHRS and CDR2 YFSETQ. The CDR3 is 16 residues long. The CDR3: CASSLEGQGAYNEQFF. CDR3 in DNA: TGCGCCAGCAGCTTGGAGGGGCAGGGGGCCTACAATGAGCAGTTCTTC.

The chain is built from TRBV7-2 and TRBJ2-5; D gene uncertain. The V and J ends lost 7 bases and 5 bases respectively, with 8 bases between them. There are 11 residues in the CDR3. CDR1 and CDR2 from the germline V gene are SGHTA and FQGNSA. CDR3 residues: CASTLYETQYF. CDR3 coding DNA: TGTGCCAGCACCCTTTATGAGACCCAGTACTTC.

This chain uses TRBV20-1 with TRBJ1-6; the match to TRBD1 covers 7 bases. The V and J ends lost 3 bases and 0 bases, in that order; junction bases with no gene match: 5. The V gene's germline CDR1 is DFQATT and CDR2 SNEGSKA (reference sequence). The CDR3 spans 16 residues. CDR3 residues: CSASQGGSSYNSPLHF. In nucleotides, the CDR3 is TGCAGTGCTAGCCAGGGGGGAAGCTCCTATAATTCACCCCTCCACTTT.

The rearrangement joins TRBV12-5 to TRBJ2-7; D possibly corresponds to TRBD2 (6 bases). The V gene lost 0 bases and the J gene lost 0 bases, with 12 bases spanning the gap. This CDR3 spans 16 amino acids. Germline V gene sequence: CDR1 LGHNT, CDR2 FRNRAP. In nucleotides, the CDR3 is TGTGCTAGTGGTTTGGTCGGGGGAATCCTCTCCTACGAGCAGTACTTC. Translation gives CASGLVGGILSYEQYF.

This clonotype was detected a few times. The chain carries TRBV7-9 and TRBJ2-3; 12 bases agree with TRBD1. Germline lookup yields CDR1 SEHNR and CDR2 FQNEAQ (reference sequence). J gave up 4 bases and V 5 bases, and 7 bases lay outside the gene matches. CDR3 length: 16 amino acids. Written as DNA, the CDR3 is TGTGCCAGCAGCGTAATCGGGACAGGGGGCCCAGATACGCAGTATTTT. Translating it yields CASSVIGTGGPDTQYF.